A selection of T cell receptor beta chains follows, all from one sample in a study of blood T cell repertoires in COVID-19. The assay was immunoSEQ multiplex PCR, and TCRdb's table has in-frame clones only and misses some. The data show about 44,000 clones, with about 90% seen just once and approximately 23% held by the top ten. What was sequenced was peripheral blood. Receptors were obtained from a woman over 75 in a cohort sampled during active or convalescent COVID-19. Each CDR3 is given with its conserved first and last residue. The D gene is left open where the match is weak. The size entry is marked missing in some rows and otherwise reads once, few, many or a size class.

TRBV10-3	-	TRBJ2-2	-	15	CAIRGTTGNTGELFF	TGTGCCATCAGGGGAACTACAGGTAACACCGGGGAGCTGTTTTTT
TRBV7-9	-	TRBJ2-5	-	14	CASSPLRAKETQYF	TGTGCCAGCAGCCCTTTGCGCGCTAAAGAGACCCAGTACTTC
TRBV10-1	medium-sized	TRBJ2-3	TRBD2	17	CASGAGLAGGPWDTQYF	TGCGCCAGCGGAGCGGGACTAGCGGGAGGGCCGTGGGATACGCAGTATTTT
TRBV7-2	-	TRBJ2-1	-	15	CASSPVRGGYNEQFF	TGTGCCAGCAGCCCAGTGAGAGGAGGCTACAATGAGCAGTTCTTC
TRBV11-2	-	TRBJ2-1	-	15	CASSLFGAGSNEQFF	TGTGCCAGCAGCTTATTTGGGGCAGGGTCAAATGAGCAGTTCTTC
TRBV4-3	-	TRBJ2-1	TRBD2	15	CASSQSSGLENEQFF	TGCGCCAGCAGCCAATCCTCGGGACTAGAGAATGAGCAGTTCTTC
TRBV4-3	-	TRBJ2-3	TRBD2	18	CASSAQWGLAGGADTQYF	TGCGCCAGCAGCGCCCAGTGGGGACTAGCGGGAGGGGCAGATACGCAGTATTTT
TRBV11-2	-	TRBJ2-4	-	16	CASSLGTQGSKNIQYF	TGTGCCAGCAGCTTAGGAACTCAGGGTAGTAAAAACATTCAGTACTTC
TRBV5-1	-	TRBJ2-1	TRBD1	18	CASSSGQGAGSSANEQFF	TGCGCCAGCAGCTCGGGACAGGGGGCAGGTAGCTCCGCCAATGAGCAGTTCTTC
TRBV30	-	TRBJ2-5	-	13	CAWSPRGQETQYF	TGTGCCTGGAGCCCGAGAGGGCAAGAGACCCAGTACTTC
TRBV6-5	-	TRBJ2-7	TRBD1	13	CASSRDRDGEQYF	TGTGCCAGCAGCCGAGACAGGGACGGTGAGCAGTACTTC
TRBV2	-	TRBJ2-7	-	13	CASSLTVPIEQYF	TGTGCCAGCAGCCTAACAGTACCCATCGAGCAGTACTTC
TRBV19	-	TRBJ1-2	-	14	CASSMEGGGRGYTF	TGTGCCAGTAGTATGGAAGGGGGAGGGCGCGGCTACACCTTC
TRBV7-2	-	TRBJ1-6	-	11	CASSRDSPLHF	TGTGCCAGCAGCCGGGATTCACCCCTCCACTTT
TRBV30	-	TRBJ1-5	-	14	CAWSVQGRNQPQHF	TGTGCCTGGAGTGTACAGGGACGGAATCAGCCCCAGCATTTT
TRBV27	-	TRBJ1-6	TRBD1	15	CASSPGQVYNSPLHF	TGTGCCAGCAGTCCCGGACAGGTTTATAATTCACCCCTCCACTTT
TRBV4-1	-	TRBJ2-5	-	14	CASSQESTGVTQYF	TGCGCCAGCAGCCAAGAAAGTACGGGGGTGACCCAGTACTTC
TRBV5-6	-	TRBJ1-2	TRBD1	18	CASSSLPGQGQTLYGYTF	TGTGCCAGCAGCTCTCTTCCGGGACAGGGGCAGACCCTCTATGGCTACACCTTC
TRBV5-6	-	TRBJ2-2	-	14	CASRGATYTGELFF	TGTGCCAGCAGGGGGGCTACCTACACCGGGGAGCTGTTTTTT
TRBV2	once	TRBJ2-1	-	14	CASSADSPYNEQFF	TGTGCCAGCAGCGCGGACAGCCCCTACAATGAGCAGTTCTTC
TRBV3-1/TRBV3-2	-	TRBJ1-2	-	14	CASSQDNRAYGYTF	TGTGCCAGCAGCCAAGACAACAGGGCTTATGGCTACACCTTC
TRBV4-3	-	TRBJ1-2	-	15	CASSQGTGTTRGYTF	TGCGCCAGCAGCCAAGGTACAGGGACGACTCGGGGCTACACCTTC
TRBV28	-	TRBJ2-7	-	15	CASSPGGGGSYEQYF	TGTGCCAGCAGCCCTGGGGGCGGGGGCTCCTACGAGCAGTACTTC
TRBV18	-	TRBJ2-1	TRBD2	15	CASSPGTSVYNEQFF	TGTGCCAGCTCCCCCGGGACTAGCGTATACAATGAGCAGTTCTTC
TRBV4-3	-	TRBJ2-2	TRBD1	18	CASSHVQGQRFSTGELFF	TGCGCCAGCAGCCACGTACAGGGGCAGCGCTTCTCCACCGGGGAGCTGTTTTTT
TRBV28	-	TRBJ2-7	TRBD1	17	CASRAIFTGGANYEQYF	TGTGCCAGCAGGGCTATCTTCACAGGGGGCGCTAACTACGAGCAGTACTTC
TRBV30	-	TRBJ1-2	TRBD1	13	CACQRTGGYGYTF	TGTGCCTGCCAAAGGACAGGGGGCTATGGCTACACCTTC
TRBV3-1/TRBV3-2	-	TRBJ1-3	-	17	CASSQVSGGMVGNTIYF	TGTGCCAGCAGCCAAGTCTCTGGAGGGATGGTAGGAAACACCATATATTTT
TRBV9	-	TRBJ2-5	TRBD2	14	CASSQWGGQETQYF	TGTGCCAGCAGCCAATGGGGGGGCCAAGAGACCCAGTACTTC
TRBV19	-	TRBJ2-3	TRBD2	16	CASSKTGLAESDTQYF	TGTGCCAGTAGTAAAACGGGACTAGCGGAATCAGATACGCAGTATTTT
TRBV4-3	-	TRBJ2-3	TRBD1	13	CASRGQGADTQYF	TGCGCCAGCAGGGGGCAGGGGGCAGATACGCAGTATTTT
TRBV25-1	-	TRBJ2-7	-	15	CASSEYGGNVDEQYF	TGTGCCAGCAGTGAATATGGAGGGAATGTGGACGAGCAGTACTTC
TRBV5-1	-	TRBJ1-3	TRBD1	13	CASSLGTGNTIYF	TGCGCCAGCAGCTTAGGGACAGGGAACACCATATATTTT
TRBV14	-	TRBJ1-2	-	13	CASSQDVNYGYTF	TGTGCCAGCAGCCAAGACGTAAACTATGGCTACACCTTC
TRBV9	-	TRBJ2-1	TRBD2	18	CASSVDPSGVTDLNEQFF	TGTGCCAGCAGCGTAGACCCTAGCGGGGTAACCGATCTGAATGAGCAGTTCTTC
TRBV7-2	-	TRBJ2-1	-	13	CASSPQSTGEQFF	TGTGCCAGCAGCCCGCAATCCACAGGGGAGCAGTTCTTC
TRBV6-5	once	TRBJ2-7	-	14	CASSYSEGQAEQYF	TGTGCCAGCAGTTACTCGGAGGGTCAGGCCGAGCAGTACTTC
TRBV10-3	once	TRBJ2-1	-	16	CAIKIGSHSSYNEQFF	TGTGCCATCAAGATCGGCTCACACAGCTCCTACAATGAGCAGTTCTTC
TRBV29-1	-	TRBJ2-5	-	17	CSVGLGGIGGIQETQYF	TGCAGCGTTGGGCTTGGAGGGATAGGAGGTATCCAAGAGACCCAGTACTTC
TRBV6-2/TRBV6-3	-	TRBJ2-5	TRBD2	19	CASSYSTGLAEMYQETQYF	TGTGCCAGCAGTTACTCGACAGGACTAGCGGAGATGTACCAAGAGACCCAGTACTTC
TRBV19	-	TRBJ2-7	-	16	CASSPPGAGSSYEQYF	TGTGCCAGTAGTCCCCCAGGGGCTGGAAGCTCCTACGAGCAGTACTTC
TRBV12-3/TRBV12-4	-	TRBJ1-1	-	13	CASSPGMNTEAFF	TGTGCCAGCAGTCCCGGGATGAACACTGAAGCTTTCTTT
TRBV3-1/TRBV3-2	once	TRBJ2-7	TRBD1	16	CASSRSGQGGWYEQYF	TGTGCCAGCAGCCGAAGCGGACAGGGGGGGTGGTACGAGCAGTACTTC
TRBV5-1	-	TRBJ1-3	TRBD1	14	CASSPTGGGNTIYF	TGCGCCAGCAGCCCGACAGGGGGTGGAAACACCATATATTTT